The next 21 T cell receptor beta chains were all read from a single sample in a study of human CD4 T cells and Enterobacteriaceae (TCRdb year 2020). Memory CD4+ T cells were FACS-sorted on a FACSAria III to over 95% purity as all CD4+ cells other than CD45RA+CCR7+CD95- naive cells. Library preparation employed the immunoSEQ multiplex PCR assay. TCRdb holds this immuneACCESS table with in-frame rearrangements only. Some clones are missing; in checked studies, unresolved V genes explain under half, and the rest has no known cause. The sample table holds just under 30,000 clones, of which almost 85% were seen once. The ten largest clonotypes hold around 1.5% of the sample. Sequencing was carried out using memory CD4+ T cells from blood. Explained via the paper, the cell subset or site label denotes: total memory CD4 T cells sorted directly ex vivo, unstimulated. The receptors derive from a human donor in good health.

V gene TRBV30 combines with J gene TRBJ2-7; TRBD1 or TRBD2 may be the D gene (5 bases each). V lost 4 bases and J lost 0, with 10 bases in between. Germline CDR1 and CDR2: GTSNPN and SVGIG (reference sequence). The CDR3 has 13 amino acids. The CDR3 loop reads CAWNGGPSYEQYF. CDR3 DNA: TGTGCCTGGAATGGGGGACCCTCCTACGAGCAGTACTTC. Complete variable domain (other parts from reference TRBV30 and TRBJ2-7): SQTIHQWPATLVQPVGSPLSLECTVEGTSNPNLYWYRQAAGRGLQLLFYSVGIGQISSEVPQNLSASRPQDRQFILSSKKLLLSDSGFYLCAWNGGPSYEQYFGPGTRLTVT.

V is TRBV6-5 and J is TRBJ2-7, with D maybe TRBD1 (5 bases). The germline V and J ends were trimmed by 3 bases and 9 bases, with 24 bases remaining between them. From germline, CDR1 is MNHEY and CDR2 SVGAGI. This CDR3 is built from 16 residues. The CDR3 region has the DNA TGTGCCAGCAGTTATTCCCAGGGCAGCGTTCCCCTAGGGCAGTACTTC. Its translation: CASSYSQGSVPLGQYF.

The CDR3 is CASSLTGHNYGYTF. The CDR3 DNA is TGTGCCAGCAGTTTAACAGGACATAACTATGGCTACACCTTC. The V call is TRBV28, the J call TRBJ1-2; maybe TRBD1 (5 bases). The CDR3 loop spans 14 amino acids. Deletions cut 2 bases from V and 1 base from J, with 8 bases between. Germline lookup yields CDR1 MDHEN and CDR2 SYDVKM.

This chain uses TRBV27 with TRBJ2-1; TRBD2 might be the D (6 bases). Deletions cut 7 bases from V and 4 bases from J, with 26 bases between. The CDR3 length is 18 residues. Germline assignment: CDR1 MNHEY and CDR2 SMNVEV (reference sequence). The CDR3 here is CASTTLGTSHSPYNEQFF. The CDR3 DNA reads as TGTGCCAGCACCACGCTCGGGACTTCTCACTCCCCTTACAATGAGCAGTTCTTC.

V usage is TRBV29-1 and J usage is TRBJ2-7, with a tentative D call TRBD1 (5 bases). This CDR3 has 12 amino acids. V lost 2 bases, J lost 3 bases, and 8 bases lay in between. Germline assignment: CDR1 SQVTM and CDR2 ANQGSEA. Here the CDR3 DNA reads TGCAGCGTTGAACTGGGGCGCTACGAGCAGTACTTC. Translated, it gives CSVELGRYEQYF.

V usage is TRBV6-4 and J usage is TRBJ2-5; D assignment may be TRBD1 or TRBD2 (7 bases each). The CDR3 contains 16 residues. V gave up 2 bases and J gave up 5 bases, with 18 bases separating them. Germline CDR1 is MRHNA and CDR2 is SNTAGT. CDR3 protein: CASSDTLAETGETQYF. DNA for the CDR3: TGTGCCAGCAGTGACACCCTAGCGGAGACAGGGGAGACCCAGTACTTC.

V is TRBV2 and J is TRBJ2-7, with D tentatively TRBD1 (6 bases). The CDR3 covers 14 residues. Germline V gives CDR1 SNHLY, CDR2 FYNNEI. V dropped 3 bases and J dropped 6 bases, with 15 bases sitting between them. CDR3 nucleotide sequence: TGTGCCAGCAGTGAGAACAGGGTTGTGGTCGAGCAGTACTTC. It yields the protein CASSENRVVVEQYF.

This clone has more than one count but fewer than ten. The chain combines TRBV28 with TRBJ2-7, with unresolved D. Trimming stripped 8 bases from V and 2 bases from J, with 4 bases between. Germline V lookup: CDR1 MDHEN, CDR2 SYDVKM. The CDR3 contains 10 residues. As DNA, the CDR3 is TGTGCCAGCGGGACCTACGAGCAGTACTTC. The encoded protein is CASGTYEQYF. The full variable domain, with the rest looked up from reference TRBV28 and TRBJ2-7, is DVKVTQSSRYLVKRTGEKVFLECVQDMDHENMFWYRQDPGLGLRLIYFSYDVKMKEKGDIPEGYSVSREKKERFSLILESASTNQTSMYLCASGTYEQYFGPGTRLTVT.

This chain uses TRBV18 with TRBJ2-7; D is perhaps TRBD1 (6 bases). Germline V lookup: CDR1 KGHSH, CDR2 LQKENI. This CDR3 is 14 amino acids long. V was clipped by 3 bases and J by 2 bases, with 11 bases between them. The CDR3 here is CASSPRTATYEQYF. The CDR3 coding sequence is TGTGCCAGCTCACCCCGGACAGCAACCTACGAGCAGTACTTC.

This CDR3 is CASSLESEAQYF. The CDR3 bases are TGCGCCAGCAGCTTGGAGTCGGAGGCCCAGTACTTC. This chain joins TRBV5-1 and TRBJ2-5, with a weak D call TRBD2 (5 bases). The CDR3 extends over 12 amino acids. Germline V lookup: CDR1 SGHRS, CDR2 YFSETQ. With 0 bases removed from V and 9 bases from J, the gap between germline ends came to 9 bases.

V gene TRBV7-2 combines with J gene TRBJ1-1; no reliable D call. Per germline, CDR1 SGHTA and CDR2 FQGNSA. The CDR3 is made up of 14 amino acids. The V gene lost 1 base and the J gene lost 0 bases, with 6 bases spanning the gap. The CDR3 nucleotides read TGTGCCAGCAGCTTAGAGTACGTGAACACTGAAGCTTTCTTT. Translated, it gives CASSLEYVNTEAFF.

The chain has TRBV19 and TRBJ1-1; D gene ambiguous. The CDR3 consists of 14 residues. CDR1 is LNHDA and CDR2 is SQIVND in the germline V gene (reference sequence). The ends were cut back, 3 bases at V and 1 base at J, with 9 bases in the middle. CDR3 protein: CASSISGENTEAFF. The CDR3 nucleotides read TGTGCCAGTAGTATCTCCGGGGAGAACACTGAAGCTTTCTTT. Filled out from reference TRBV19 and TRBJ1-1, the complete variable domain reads DGGITQSPKYLFRKEGQNVTLSCEQNLNHDAMYWYRQDPGQGLRLIYYSQIVNDFQKGDIAEGYSVSREKKESFPLTVTSAQKNPTAFYLCASSISGENTEAFFGQGTRLTVV.

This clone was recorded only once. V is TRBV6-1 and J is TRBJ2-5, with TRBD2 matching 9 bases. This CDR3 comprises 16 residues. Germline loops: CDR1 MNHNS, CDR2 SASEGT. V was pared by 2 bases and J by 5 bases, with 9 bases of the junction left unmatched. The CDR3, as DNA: TGTGCCAGCAGTGAACGCGCGGGAGGGCCAAGTGAGACCCAGTACTTC. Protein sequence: CASSERAGGPSETQYF.

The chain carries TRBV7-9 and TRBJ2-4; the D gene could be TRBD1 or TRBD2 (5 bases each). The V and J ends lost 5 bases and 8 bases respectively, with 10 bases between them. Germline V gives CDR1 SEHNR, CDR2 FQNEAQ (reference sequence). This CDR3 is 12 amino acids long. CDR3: CASSRVGDIQYF. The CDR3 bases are TGTGCCAGCAGCCGAGTGGGGGACATTCAGTACTTC.

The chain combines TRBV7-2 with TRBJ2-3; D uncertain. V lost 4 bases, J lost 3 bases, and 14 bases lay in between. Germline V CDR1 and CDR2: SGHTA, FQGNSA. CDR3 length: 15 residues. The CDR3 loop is CASSSDFARTDTQYF. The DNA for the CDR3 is TGTGCCAGCAGCTCTGATTTCGCCCGTACAGATACGCAGTATTTT.

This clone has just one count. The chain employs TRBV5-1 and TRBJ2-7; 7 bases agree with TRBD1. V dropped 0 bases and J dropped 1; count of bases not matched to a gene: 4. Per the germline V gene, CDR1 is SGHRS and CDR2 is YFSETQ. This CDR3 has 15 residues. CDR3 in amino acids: CASSLGAGGSYEQYF. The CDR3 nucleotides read TGCGCCAGCAGCTTGGGGGCAGGGGGATCCTACGAGCAGTACTTC.

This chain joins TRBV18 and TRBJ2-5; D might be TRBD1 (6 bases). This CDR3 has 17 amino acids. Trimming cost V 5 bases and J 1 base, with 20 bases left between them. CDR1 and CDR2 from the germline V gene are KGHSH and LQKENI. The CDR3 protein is CASSTPPGTGTQETQYF. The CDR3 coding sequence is TGTGCCAGCTCAACCCCCCCCGGCACAGGGACCCAAGAGACCCAGTACTTC.

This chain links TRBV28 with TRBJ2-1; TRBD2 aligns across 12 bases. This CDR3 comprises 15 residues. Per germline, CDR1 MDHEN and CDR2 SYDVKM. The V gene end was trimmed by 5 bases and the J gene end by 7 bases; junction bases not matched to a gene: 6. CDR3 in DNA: TGTGCCAGCAGTCCCGGACTAGCGGGATGGAATGAGCAGTTCTTC. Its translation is CASSPGLAGWNEQFF.

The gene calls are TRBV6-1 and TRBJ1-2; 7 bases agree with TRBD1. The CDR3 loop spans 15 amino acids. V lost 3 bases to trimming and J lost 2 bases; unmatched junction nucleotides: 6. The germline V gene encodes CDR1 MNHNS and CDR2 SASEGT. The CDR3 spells CASSEATGSNYGYTF. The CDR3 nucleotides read TGTGCCAGCAGTGAGGCGACAGGGTCCAACTATGGCTACACCTTC.

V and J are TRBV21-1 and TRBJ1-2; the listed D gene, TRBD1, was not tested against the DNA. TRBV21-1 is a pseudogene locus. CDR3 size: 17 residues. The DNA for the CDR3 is TGTGCCAGCAGCTCCAGACAGGGGGCGATACCCAACTATGGCTACACCTTC. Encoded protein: CASSSRQGAIPNYGYTF.

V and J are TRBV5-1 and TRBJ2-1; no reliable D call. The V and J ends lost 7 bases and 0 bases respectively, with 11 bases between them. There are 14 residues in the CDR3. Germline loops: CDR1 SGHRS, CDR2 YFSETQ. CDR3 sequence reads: CASLDTNSYNEQFF. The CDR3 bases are TGCGCCAGCCTAGACACCAACTCCTACAATGAGCAGTTCTTC.